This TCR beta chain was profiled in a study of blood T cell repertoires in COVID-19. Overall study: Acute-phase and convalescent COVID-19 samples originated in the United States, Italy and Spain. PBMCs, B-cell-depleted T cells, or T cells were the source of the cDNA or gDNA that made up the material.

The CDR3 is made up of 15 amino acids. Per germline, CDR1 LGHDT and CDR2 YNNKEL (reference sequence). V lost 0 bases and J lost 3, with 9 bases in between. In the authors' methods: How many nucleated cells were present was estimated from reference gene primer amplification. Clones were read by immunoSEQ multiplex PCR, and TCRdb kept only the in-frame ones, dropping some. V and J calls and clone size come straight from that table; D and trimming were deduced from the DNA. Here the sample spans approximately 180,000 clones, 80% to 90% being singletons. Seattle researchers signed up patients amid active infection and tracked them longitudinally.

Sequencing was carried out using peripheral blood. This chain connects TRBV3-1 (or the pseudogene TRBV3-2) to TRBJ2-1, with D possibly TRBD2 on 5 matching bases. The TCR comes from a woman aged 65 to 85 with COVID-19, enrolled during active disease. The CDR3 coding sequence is TGTGCCAGCAGCCAAGATTTAGGACTCTACAATGAGCAGTTCTTC. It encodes CASSQDLGLYNEQFF.